This note documents a single T cell receptor (beta chain) sequence. Its antigen is undetermined. On average about 100,000 T cells per donor were immunosequenced. Measured with immunoSEQ multiplex PCR; TCRdb has only the in-frame clones, and not every one. The data hold 20,000 to 25,000 clones, with 95% to 98% observed a single time. The record originates from a study of T cells in tuberculosis. Overall study findings and caveats: Smaller alpha distances in active tuberculosis partly reflected shorter CDR3-alpha lengths. Selection depended on which cryopreserved specimens were available. Active tuberculosis TCR-alpha repertoires lay closer to GMM-specific TCRs than IGRA-negative controls, suggesting clonal expansion.

The CDR3 totals 16 residues. Germline V CDR1 and CDR2: MGHDK, SYGVNS. The germline V and J ends were trimmed by 5 bases and 5 bases, with 21 bases remaining between them. The V and J genes are TRBV25-1 and TRBJ1-1; maybe TRBD1 (6 bases). The sequenced material came from PBMCs. The sequence derives from a donor between 10 and 35 years old with latent tuberculosis or without tuberculosis infection. CDR3 residues: CASSTPRGGLETEAFF. The CDR3 coding sequence is TGTGCCAGCAGTACCCCAAGGGGGGGGCTGGAAACTGAAGCTTTCTTT.